This entry concerns a single TCR beta chain. Its antigen is unknown. Base qualities were left out, and no much larger clone turns up one base away. The data stem from a study of CXCR4 blockade with PD-1 therapy in pancreatic cancer (dated by TCRdb to about 2019). The study in broad terms: Multiplex immunohistochemistry and TCRbeta immunosequencing of resected pancreatic ductal adenocarcinoma were combined in the study with ex vivo slice culture in which PD-1 and CXCR4 blockade were tested. Two geographically distinct regions were TCR-sequenced from each of about six tumors to assess intratumoral heterogeneity. Broader findings and caveats from the paper: Because only TCRbeta chains were sequenced, true antigen-specificity overlap of convergent dominant clones was left unconfirmed pending paired alpha-beta single-cell sequencing. Tumors had clonal expansion, with a mean productive clonality of approximately 0.13 compared with about 0.048 in healthy blood, yet clonality showed no correlation with survival. A strong correlation was found between amino acid clone frequency and the number of distinct nucleotide rearrangements encoding each amino acid clone, suggesting convergent selection by common tumor antigens.

The patients who supplied the archived tumor blocks had received no neoadjuvant therapy before resection. The preserved-tissue arm of the study used 30 to 35 surgical resection samples from about 25 previously untreated pancreatic ductal adenocarcinoma patients. For the resection arm, DNA was extracted from ten 5-micron curls of FFPE tumor adjacent to the multiplex immunohistochemistry slide. The immunoSEQ Assay at Adaptive Biotechnologies was used to immunosequence TCRbeta CDR3 regions from the extracted DNA. Per the authors' processing: To quantify the absolute abundance of each unique TCRbeta CDR3, sequences were collapsed and filtered. Clonality was defined as 1 minus Pielou's evenness, computed on productive in-frame rearrangements only. Regional overlap tracked the top 100 nucleotide rearrangements across paired samples, with Morisita index comparing paired versus unrelated samples. The immunoSEQ Rearrangement Details tool was used to assess convergence of nucleotide rearrangements onto identical amino acid sequences. TCRdb limited this immuneACCESS table to in-frame rearrangements with V and J called. A share of clones is missing; checked studies link under half to unresolved V genes, and the rest is unexplained. Clonal size and the V and J genes are those of that table, whereas D and trimming came from the DNA. For this sample there are roughly 5,800 clones; under 40% appear just once. Roughly 14% of the sample is taken by the ten largest.

CDR3 length: 15 amino acids, cysteine to phenylalanine. Kept here is only the CDR3 DNA, which spans 45 bases and is read in frame from base 1. V is pared back by 0 bases and J by 4 bases, with 13 bases lying between the germline termini. Reading the germline V gene gives CDR1 MNHGY and CDR2 SAAAGT. This receptor chain uses TRBV6-8 and TRBJ2-7; possibly the D gene is TRBD2, per 6 matching bases. This clonotype was sampled from a human donor with pancreatic ductal adenocarcinoma. Material for sequencing was tumor tissue. The nucleotide sequence is TGTGCCAGCAGTTACTCAGTGGGAGGCCAGTACGAGCAGTACTTC. Its translation is CASSYSVGGQYEQYF.